Described below is a single T cell receptor beta chain sequence and its context. The antigen is undetermined. The data are from a study of T cell responses to AZD1222 COVID-19 vaccine. Study observations and caveats: Breadth and depth of Spike-specific TCRs rose after two AZD1222 doses. The study found vaccine-associated CD4 TCRs spanning spike, dominant at 160-218 and 743-854. Repertoire sampling occurred only after the peak T cell response.

Assay used: immunoSEQ multiplex PCR; TCRdb lists only in-frame clones, some missing. This sample has about 86,000 clones; 60% to 80% occur once, and the top ten carry roughly 21%. The sample in question was peripheral blood, obtained on day 0 of AZD1222 vaccination. The origin of this receptor is an adult in good health.

The CDR3 spells CASSLDRKTGELFF. As DNA, the CDR3 is TGTGCCAGCAGCTTAGATAGGAAGACCGGGGAGCTGTTTTTT. This rearrangement joins TRBV11-2 to TRBJ2-2; D is uncertain. In germline, CDR1 is SGHAT, CDR2 FQNNGV. Trimming removed 0 bases from V and 5 bases from J, with 7 bases in between. The CDR3 has 14 residues.